Shown below are 3 T cell receptor beta chains from a single sample sequenced in a study of patients and donors after allogeneic stem cell transplantation. TCRdb ran MiXCR on the RT-PCR reads and lists one entry per CDR3 protein. The sample has roughly 880,000 distinct CDR3 sequences, more than 15% seen once. The specimen was blood, either unsorted or a sorted T cell fraction (not recorded which). The receptors here all came from a human donor who was either an allogeneic HSCT recipient or a stem cell or donor lymphocyte infusion donor (not recorded which). It is not recorded whose cells these are; they may come from a transplant donor.

The V gene is TRBV6-6, the J gene TRBJ1-1; D call uncertain. CDR1 and CDR2 from the germline V gene are MNHNY and SVGAGI (reference sequence). Trimming removed 6 bases from V and 5 bases from J, with 13 bases in between. CDR3 length: 13 amino acids. The CDR3, as DNA: TGTGCCAGCAGGGGATTGGAGGGAACTGAAGCTTTCTTT. Residues: CASRGLEGTEAFF.

The CDR3 DNA sequence: TGTGCCAGCAGCCAAGGCAGGGACACGACGATTTATGGCTACACCTTC. It yields the protein CASSQGRDTTIYGYTF. V and J are TRBV4-2 and TRBJ1-2; D may be TRBD1 (6 bases). V shed 1 base and J shed 5 bases, with 17 bases lying between them. This CDR3 contains 16 residues. Germline V CDR1 and CDR2: LGHNA, YNFKEQ.

This clonotype was recorded a few times. This chain joins TRBV25-1 and TRBJ1-6; D possibly corresponds to TRBD1 (5 bases). This CDR3 has 15 residues. Per germline, CDR1 MGHDK and CDR2 SYGVNS. V lost 2 bases to trimming and J lost 14 bases, with 19 bases between them. The CDR3: CASSEPRQSALALHF. The CDR3 DNA follows: TGTGCCAGCAGTGAACCCCGACAGAGCGCGCTAGCCCTCCACTTT.